These 26 T cell receptor beta chains originate from one sample sequenced in a study of cytomegalovirus exposure and HLA in healthy donors. PCR primers comprised 60 Vbeta and 13 Jbeta primers. Assay: immunoSEQ multiplex PCR; the TCRdb copy retains only in-frame clones and omits some. Found here are roughly 77,000 clones; the top ten clones hold approximately 3.6%. Source material: PBMCs. The receptors stem from a female donor in good health and CMV-seropositive.

V usage is TRBV7-6 and J usage is TRBJ2-7, with D perhaps matching TRBD2 (5 bases). CDR3 length equals 14 residues. Germline CDR1 and CDR2: SGHVS and FNYEAQ. V gave up 5 bases and J gave up 3 bases, with 14 bases separating them. The CDR3 here is CASSPSTGSYEQYF. CDR3 nucleotides: TGTGCCAGCAGCCCATCTACGGGGAGCTACGAGCAGTACTTC.

The chain has TRBV6-5 and TRBJ1-2; D gene uncertain. Germline CDR1 reads MNHEY; CDR2 reads SVGAGI. The CDR3 loop spans 14 amino acids. The V and J ends lost 6 bases and 2 bases respectively, with 13 bases between them. The CDR3 spells CASSLREENYGYTF. DNA of the CDR3: TGTGCCAGCAGCCTCCGGGAGGAGAACTATGGCTACACCTTC.

V and J are TRBV4-1 and TRBJ2-1, with 14 nucleotides matching TRBD2. Germline CDR1 and CDR2: MGHRA and YSYEKL. The CDR3 length is 15 residues. Losses at the gene ends were 7 bases for V and 6 bases for J; bases not matched to a gene: 5. The CDR3, as DNA: TGCGCCAGCACGCTCGGGACTAGCGGGGGCAATGAGCAGTTCTTC. Its protein is CASTLGTSGGNEQFF.

The rearrangement links TRBV28 to TRBJ1-1; 7 bases align to TRBD1. Germline values: CDR1 MDHEN, CDR2 SYDVKM. The CDR3 is 14 residues long. The trim removed 6 bases at V and 5 bases at J, leaving 9 bases unmatched. Here the CDR3 DNA reads TGTGCCAGCAGCTCCCCACAGGGGAGTACTGAAGCTTTCTTT. Its protein product is CASSSPQGSTEAFF. Variable domain in full (rest from reference TRBV28 and TRBJ1-1): DVKVTQSSRYLVKRTGEKVFLECVQDMDHENMFWYRQDPGLGLRLIYFSYDVKMKEKGDIPEGYSVSREKKERFSLILESASTNQTSMYLCASSSPQGSTEAFFGQGTRLTVV.

Of note for this clone: The junction does not match germline at one end; this may be a read error. The rearrangement uses TRBV7-7 and TRBJ2-1; 13 bases match TRBD2. From germline, CDR1 is SSHAT and CDR2 FNYEAQ (reference sequence). This CDR3 region has 15 residues. Here the CDR3 reads CASSPRLAGGEEQFF. The DNA for the CDR3 is TGTGCTAGCAGCCCAAGACTAGCGGGAGGTGAGGAGCAGTTCTTC. Full variable domain (remainder filled in from reference TRBV7-7 and TRBJ2-1): GAGVSQSPRYKVTKRGQDVTLRCDPISSHATLYWYQQALGQGPEFLTYFNYEAQPDKSGLPSDRFSAERPEGSISTLTIQRTEQRDSAMYRCASSPRLAGGEEQFFGPGTRLTVL.

J is TRBJ1-2 and V is TRBV2; the match to TRBD1 covers 8 bases. In germline, CDR1 is SNHLY, CDR2 FYNNEI. The CDR3 length is 14 residues. V shed 4 bases, J shed 4 bases, and the junction held 5 bases outside the gene matches. The CDR3 DNA reads TGTGCCAGCAGTGTAGGACAGGGAGGCTATGGCTACACCTTC. Amino acids: CASSVGQGGYGYTF.

The J gene is TRBJ2-7, the V gene TRBV2; unclear D gene. The V end lost 0 bases, the J end lost 4 bases, and 4 bases lay between the germline ends. CDR1 SNHLY and CDR2 FYNNEI come from the germline V gene. CDR3 length equals 12 residues. As DNA, the CDR3 is TGTGCCAGCAGTGAAGCGAGATACGAGCAGTACTTC. It yields the protein CASSEARYEQYF.

The J gene is TRBJ1-5, the V gene TRBV18, with 8 bases that match TRBD1. CDR3 length: 15 amino acids. The V and J ends lost 2 bases and 0 bases, in that order; junction bases with no gene match: 0. Germline-derived CDR1 and CDR2 are KGHSH and LQKENI. CDR3 DNA: TGTGCCAGCTCACCAGGACAGGGTAGCAATCAGCCCCAGCATTTT. It is translated as CASSPGQGSNQPQHF.

CDR3 protein: CASSPGQGGYNEQFF. The CDR3 DNA reads as TGCGCCAGCAGCCCAGGACAAGGGGGCTACAATGAGCAGTTCTTC. The chain joins TRBV5-1 to TRBJ2-1, with D maybe TRBD1 (6 bases). Trimming left V 4 bases short and J 3 bases short, with 14 bases between. CDR1 is SGHRS and CDR2 is YFSETQ in the germline V gene. CDR3 length equals 15 residues.

The chain combines TRBV12-5 with TRBJ1-5, with no clear D. The CDR3 covers 11 residues. V gave up 6 bases and J gave up 6 bases, with 6 bases separating them. Germline lookup yields CDR1 LGHNT and CDR2 FRNRAP. The CDR3 bases are TGTGCTAGTGGAGCGATTCAGCCCCAGCATTTT. Its protein product is CASGAIQPQHF.

The rearrangement links TRBV28 to TRBJ2-1, with 10 bases lining up with TRBD2. Trimming removed 3 bases from V and 6 bases from J; junction bases left unmatched: 8. Germline values: CDR1 MDHEN, CDR2 SYDVKM. The CDR3 is made up of 16 amino acids. In nucleotides, the CDR3 is TGTGCCAGCAGTTTGGCTGGACTAGCGGTAGTCAATGAGCAGTTCTTC. Translation: CASSLAGLAVVNEQFF.

The chain is built from TRBV19 and TRBJ2-7; 7 bases align to TRBD2. Looked up from germline, CDR1 is LNHDA and CDR2 is SQIVND (reference sequence). The CDR3 is made up of 15 amino acids. Trimming cost V 1 base and J 2 bases; bases outside gene matches: 5. CDR3 coding DNA: TGTGCCAGTAGTATAGCGCTAGCGGACGCCTACGAGCAGTACTTC. This gives the protein CASSIALADAYEQYF.

V gene TRBV4-1 combines with J gene TRBJ2-1, with D maybe TRBD2 (5 bases). This CDR3 is built from 15 residues. Germline V gene sequence: CDR1 MGHRA, CDR2 YSYEKL. Trimming cost V 4 bases and J 0 bases, with 10 bases left between them. The CDR3 nucleotides read TGCGCCAGCAGCCCCTGGGAGCCCTCCTACAATGAGCAGTTCTTC. This translates into CASSPWEPSYNEQFF.

This chain uses TRBV28 with TRBJ2-7; TRBD1 agrees at 9 bases. CDR3 length: 15 residues. Trimming cost V 2 bases and J 2 bases; bases outside gene matches: 4. Germline values: CDR1 MDHEN, CDR2 SYDVKM. CDR3 sequence (DNA): TGTGCCAGCAGTTTACCGACAGGGGGGACCTACGAGCAGTACTTC. Residues: CASSLPTGGTYEQYF. Complete variable domain (other parts from reference TRBV28 and TRBJ2-7): DVKVTQSSRYLVKRTGEKVFLECVQDMDHENMFWYRQDPGLGLRLIYFSYDVKMKEKGDIPEGYSVSREKKERFSLILESASTNQTSMYLCASSLPTGGTYEQYFGPGTRLTVT.

The chain couples TRBV7-6 to TRBJ1-4; D unclear. The CDR3 totals 15 residues. Germline V gene lookup returns CDR1 SGHVS and CDR2 FNYEAQ. Trimming removed 1 base at V and 4 bases at J, with 10 bases between. For the CDR3, the DNA is TGTGCCAGCAGCTTAGGTGCAGTGATTAATGAAAAACTGTTTTTT. It encodes CASSLGAVINEKLFF.

The CDR3 is CASSERARVNTEAFF. In nucleotides, the CDR3 is TGTGCCAGCAGTGAGCGCGCCAGGGTGAACACTGAAGCTTTCTTT. The V call is TRBV6-1, the J call TRBJ1-1, with D perhaps matching TRBD1 (5 bases). V dropped 3 bases and J dropped 0 bases, with 11 bases sitting between them. Looked up from germline, CDR1 is MNHNS and CDR2 is SASEGT. This CDR3 comprises 15 residues.

This CDR3 is CASRRTSTDTQYF. CDR3 coding DNA: TGTGCCAGCAGGAGGACTTCCACAGATACGCAGTATTTT. V is TRBV9 and J is TRBJ2-3; a possible D gene is TRBD2 (5 bases). The germline V and J ends were trimmed by 5 bases and 2 bases, with 9 bases remaining between them. Germline V gives CDR1 SGDLS, CDR2 YYNGEE. This CDR3 has 13 amino acids. Full variable domain (missing parts from reference TRBV9 and TRBJ2-3): DSGVTQTPKHLITATGQRVTLRCSPRSGDLSVYWYQQSLDQGLQFLIQYYNGEERAKGNILERFSAQQFPDLHSELNLSSLELGDSALYFCASRRTSTDTQYFGPGTRLTVL.

CDR3 coding DNA: TGTGCCAGCAGCTACGCCCCCAATGAGCAGTTCTTC. Translated, it gives CASSYAPNEQFF. The chain couples TRBV28 to TRBJ2-1; D not certain. Trimming took 6 bases from V and 6 from J, leaving 9 bases between them. Germline lookup yields CDR1 MDHEN and CDR2 SYDVKM. The CDR3 contains 12 residues.

The CDR3 here is CASSRRLAGQETQYF. The CDR3 region has the DNA TGTGCCAGCAGCCGTCGACTAGCGGGACAAGAGACCCAGTACTTC. This chain joins TRBV13 and TRBJ2-5, with 11 bases aligning to TRBD2. The CDR3 covers 15 residues. Looked up from germline, CDR1 is PRHDT and CDR2 is FYEKMQ (reference sequence). V lost 5 bases and J lost 2; bases outside the gene matches: 4.

This chain links TRBV9 with TRBJ2-1; TRBD2 agrees at 9 bases. CDR3 length equals 16 residues. The V gene's germline CDR1 is SGDLS and CDR2 YYNGEE. The V and J ends lost 0 bases and 4 bases, in that order; junction bases with no gene match: 5. The CDR3 reads CASSVDERGAYNEQFF. The CDR3 DNA sequence: TGTGCCAGCAGCGTAGATGAGCGGGGGGCTTACAATGAGCAGTTCTTC.

The V and J genes are TRBV7-6 and TRBJ2-4; TRBD1 aligns across 7 bases. Germline CDR1 is SGHVS and CDR2 is FNYEAQ. J was trimmed by 10 bases and V by 1 base; bases with no gene match: 10. The CDR3 is 15 residues long. The chain's CDR3 is CASSLDSNRGRIQYF. CDR3 nucleotides: TGTGCCAGCAGCTTAGACTCCAACAGGGGCAGAATTCAGTACTTC.

The chain joins TRBV5-1 to TRBJ2-3, with 9 bases identical to TRBD2. The CDR3 loop spans 16 amino acids. Germline CDR1 is SGHRS and CDR2 is YFSETQ. V dropped 4 bases and J dropped 5; count of bases not matched to a gene: 11. The CDR3 bases are TGCGCCAGCAGCGTCATGGCGGGGGGGCGATTAGATACGCAGTATTTT. This translates into CASSVMAGGRLDTQYF. Full variable domain (missing parts from reference TRBV5-1 and TRBJ2-3): KAGVTQTPRYLIKTRGQQVTLSCSPISGHRSVSWYQQTPGQGLQFLFEYFSETQRNKGNFPGRFSGRQFSNSRSEMNVSTLELGDSALYLCASSVMAGGRLDTQYFGPGTRLTVL.

In the case of this clone: Other DNA sequences of this sample code for an identical CDR3. The chain joins TRBV5-1 to TRBJ1-1, with TRBD1 as a possible D gene (5 bases). CDR3 size: 18 residues. V gave up 2 bases and J gave up 3 bases, with 23 bases separating them. From germline, CDR1 is SGHRS and CDR2 YFSETQ. CDR3 in DNA: TGCGCCAGCAGCTTTGCGGCGGGGACTCCACGAGGGGACACTGAAGCTTTCTTT. Amino acid sequence: CASSFAAGTPRGDTEAFF.

This chain links TRBV10-3 with TRBJ1-1, with 9 bases identical to TRBD1. This CDR3 has 14 amino acids. Germline values: CDR1 ENHRY, CDR2 SYGVKD. V lost 7 bases and J lost 3; bases outside the gene matches: 6. This CDR3 is CAIKRDRADTEAFF. For the CDR3, the DNA is TGTGCCATCAAGAGGGACAGGGCAGACACTGAAGCTTTCTTT.

This rearrangement joins TRBV4-3 to TRBJ1-1; TRBD1 matches 9 bases. This CDR3 is built from 17 residues. Germline CDR1 is LGHNA and CDR2 is YSLEER. The V segment lost 6 bases and the J segment 4 bases; nucleotides outside the gene matches: 15. The CDR3 nucleotides read TGCGCCAGCAGTCGAGGACAGGGGTCGGTAGGTCTCACTGAAGCTTTCTTT. Its translation: CASSRGQGSVGLTEAFF.

The chain recombines TRBV7-9 with TRBJ2-1; D ambiguous. Germline-derived CDR1 and CDR2 are SEHNR and FQNEAQ (reference sequence). The CDR3 runs to 15 residues. Trimming cost V 5 bases and J 1 base, with 12 bases left between them. CDR3 nucleotides: TGTGCCAGCAGCCCAAGCTCCTTATCCTACAATGAGCAGTTCTTC. Translated, it gives CASSPSSLSYNEQFF.